This T cell receptor beta chain was obtained from a study of CD8+ T cells in alopecia areata. Study-wide context: Treated patients swallowed 5 to 10 mg of oral tofacitinib twice daily.

Extracted RNA was reverse transcribed, and the resulting cDNA served as sequencing template. Sequenced by immunoSEQ multiplex PCR; TCRdb stores in-frame clones only, minus some. The sample contains around 100,000 clones, about 59% of which appear only once. The treatment: oral pan-JAK inhibitor, 5-10 mg twice daily. The CDR3 sequence is 15 residues long. Germline trimming cut 4 bases from V and 1 base from J; bases unmatched to any gene: 6. Germline V gene lookup returns CDR1 SEHNR and CDR2 FQNEAQ (reference sequence). V usage is TRBV7-9 and J usage is TRBJ1-1; 7 bases fit TRBD1. Material: CD8+ T cells sorted from blood, obtained at week 24, from a patient treated with tofacitinib. The clonotype originates from a human donor with alopecia areata. The CDR3 reads CASSSYYRGNTEAFF. In nucleotides, the CDR3 is TGTGCCAGCAGCTCTTACTACAGGGGGAACACTGAAGCTTTCTTT.